Following are 8 T cell receptor beta chains from one sample sequenced in a study of Graves' ophthalmopathy and Graves' hyperthyroidism. As the template, RNA transcripts were used to amplify TCR beta CDR3 regions. HTBI-primed first-round RT-PCR preceded second-round multiplex PCR. TCRdb recomputed calls from the multiplex PCR reads with MiXCR, one row per CDR3 protein. The sample has 500,000 to 700,000 distinct CDR3 sequences; about a fifth are singletons. The sequencing input was peripheral blood. These TCRs come from a young woman with stable Graves' hyperthyroidism. Some clones in this sample may be carry-over from other donors' samples.

This clonotype was counted ten times or more. The J gene is TRBJ2-7, the V gene TRBV12-3 or TRBV12-4, with a tentative D call TRBD2 (5 bases). V shed 7 bases and J shed 7 bases, with 14 bases lying between them. The CDR3 is made up of 12 amino acids. In DNA, the CDR3 is TGTGCCAGCATCCTAGGACCGGGGGAGCAGTACTTC. Protein sequence: CASILGPGEQYF.

At least ten counts were recorded for this clonotype. The rearrangement uses TRBV20-1 and TRBJ2-2; 13 bases agree with TRBD2. Germline values: CDR1 DFQATT, CDR2 SNEGSKA (reference sequence). Trimming removed 4 bases from V and 7 bases from J; junction bases left unmatched: 6. The CDR3 extends over 15 amino acids. The CDR3 region has the DNA TGCAGTGCTACCGGACTAGCGGGAGCTATCGGGGAGCTGTTTTTT. Its protein is CSATGLAGAIGELFF.

The table lists this clonotype with many counts. The chain recombines TRBV6-5 with TRBJ1-5, with 8 nucleotides matching TRBD1. V was clipped by 2 bases and J by 2 bases; unmatched bases: 5. The CDR3 length is 16 residues. CDR1 and CDR2 from the germline V gene are MNHEY and SVGAGI. CDR3 in amino acids: CASSYTQGDRNQPQHF. The CDR3 bases are TGTGCCAGCAGTTACACACAGGGGGATCGCAATCAGCCCCAGCATTTT.

This clonotype was recorded at least ten times. The chain is built from TRBV4-1 and TRBJ1-5; 7 bases are shared with TRBD1. Germline CDR1 and CDR2: MGHRA and YSYEKL. This CDR3 comprises 15 residues. With 2 bases clipped from V and 7 bases from J, the junction kept 8 bases outside the gene matches. The CDR3 reads CASSQRSQGGQPQHF. In nucleotides, the CDR3 is TGCGCCAGCAGCCAAAGATCTCAGGGGGGACAGCCCCAGCATTTT.

A few counts support this clonotype. The V call is TRBV28, the J call TRBJ2-7, with D tentatively TRBD1 (5 bases). This CDR3 has 14 residues. CDR1 is MDHEN and CDR2 is SYDVKM in the germline V gene. Trimming took 5 bases from V and 0 from J, leaving 11 bases between them. Here the CDR3 reads CASSIGAPSYEQYF. In DNA, the CDR3 is TGTGCCAGCAGTATAGGGGCGCCCTCCTACGAGCAGTACTTC.

The genes are TRBV12-3 or TRBV12-4 and TRBJ2-5; D uncertain. Trimming stripped 2 bases from V and 2 bases from J, with 6 bases between. This CDR3 spans 13 amino acids. CDR3 nucleotides: TGTGCCAGCAGTTTACACAGACAAGAGACCCAGTACTTC. As protein: CASSLHRQETQYF.

This clonotype came up many times. This rearrangement joins TRBV6-5 to TRBJ1-2; a weak D match, TRBD1 (6 bases). CDR1 and CDR2 from the germline V gene are MNHEY and SVGAGI. The length of the CDR3 is 14 residues. V was cut by 4 bases and J by 4 bases, with 13 bases left in between. The CDR3 bases are TGTGCCAGCAGTTCTCCAACAGGGTCCTATGGCTACACCTTC. Translating gives CASSSPTGSYGYTF.

This clonotype has more than one count but fewer than ten. The chain couples TRBV4-1 to TRBJ1-2, with a weak D call TRBD1 (6 bases). Trimming pared 4 bases from V and 2 bases from J, leaving 17 bases between. The CDR3 runs 16 residues. From germline, CDR1 is MGHRA and CDR2 YSYEKL. The CDR3 DNA sequence: TGCGCCAGCAGCCCGGGGGCGCAGGGGCTGAACTATGGCTACACCTTC. It encodes CASSPGAQGLNYGYTF.